The rows below give T cell receptor beta chains drawn from one sample of a study of cytomegalovirus exposure and HLA in healthy donors. The data were produced by immunoSEQ multiplex PCR, yet TCRdb's version contains in-frame clones alone and is incomplete. The sample contains approximately 220,000 clones, 83% of which appear only once. Sequenced sample: PBMCs. These TCRs come from a girl between 10 and 17 years old in good health and CMV-seronegative. CDR3s include the opening cysteine and the closing phenylalanine or tryptophan. Each record gives: J gene, D gene, clone size, V gene, CDR3 DNA, CDR3 protein. A D gene is named only where the DNA matches it firmly. Expanded clones get a size class; other rows say once, few or many, or leave the size out.

J: TRBJ1-5; D: .; size: .; V: TRBV5-4; DNA: TGTGCCAGCAGCTTGGGCGGGAGCAATCAGCCCCAGCATTTT; CDR3: CASSLGGSNQPQHF
J: TRBJ2-5; D: TRBD2; size: once; V: TRBV6-5; DNA: TGTGCCAGCAGCCGCAGACTAGCGGCTATCGAGACCCAGTACTTC; CDR3: CASSRRLAAIETQYF
J: TRBJ2-5; D: .; size: .; V: TRBV19; DNA: TGTGCCAGTAGTATGCCAGGGGCAAAGACCCAGTACTTC; CDR3: CASSMPGAKTQYF
J: TRBJ2-1; D: .; size: .; V: TRBV7-3; DNA: TGTGCCAGCAGCTTGCTCTTAGGAGGTGAGCAGTTCTTC; CDR3: CASSLLLGGEQFF
J: TRBJ2-7; D: .; size: .; V: TRBV5-6; DNA: TGTGCCAGCACCACCCCAGGGTATCCCGAGCAGTACTTC; CDR3: CASTTPGYPEQYF
J: TRBJ1-1; D: .; size: few; V: TRBV5-1; DNA: TGCGCCAGCAGCTTGGGTCAGACTAATGAAGCTTTCTTT; CDR3: CASSLGQTNEAFF
J: TRBJ1-2; D: .; size: .; V: TRBV6-1; DNA: TGTGCCCTAAACCCCCAGGTCTATGGCTACACCTTC; CDR3: CALNPQVYGYTF
J: TRBJ1-4; D: .; size: few; V: TRBV4-3; DNA: TGCGCCAGCAGCCAAGCATTTGGGAGGGCGCCCATGAAGATGTTTTTT; CDR3: CASSQAFGRAPMKMFF
J: TRBJ1-1; D: .; size: once; V: TRBV6-5; DNA: TGTGCCAGCAGCCCCCGTAGAGAGAACACTGAAGCTTTCTTT; CDR3: CASSPRRENTEAFF
J: TRBJ1-4; D: .; size: .; V: TRBV28; DNA: TGTGCCAGCAAGCAAGAAAAACTGTTTTTT; CDR3: CASKQEKLFF
J: TRBJ1-5; D: .; size: .; V: TRBV19; DNA: TGTGCCAGTCGACACAGCGGACAGACCTATCAGCCCCAGCATTTT; CDR3: CASRHSGQTYQPQHF
J: TRBJ1-3; D: .; size: .; V: TRBV5-1; DNA: TGCGCCAGCAGCTTGGACACTAGCTCTGGAAACACCATATATTTT; CDR3: CASSLDTSSGNTIYF
J: TRBJ2-1; D: .; size: .; V: TRBV2; DNA: TGTGCCAGCAGTGAAGCACGGAGGGGGCAGGCCGAGCAGTTCTTC; CDR3: CASSEARRGQAEQFF
J: TRBJ2-7; D: TRBD1; size: .; V: TRBV7-6; DNA: TGTGCCAGCAGCAAACGACAGGGCGCTTCCTACGAGCAGTACTTC; CDR3: CASSKRQGASYEQYF
J: TRBJ1-5; D: TRBD1; size: few; V: TRBV5-6; DNA: TGTGCCAGCAGCTTGGGACAGGGTGGCAATCAGCCCCAGCATTTT; CDR3: CASSLGQGGNQPQHF
J: TRBJ1-5; D: .; size: .; V: TRBV2; DNA: TGTGCCAGCAGTGTAGCGAGCAATAGCAATCAGCCCCAGCATTTT; CDR3: CASSVASNSNQPQHF
J: TRBJ1-1; D: .; size: once; V: TRBV20-1; DNA: TGCAGTGCTAGCTCGAACACTGAAGCTTTCTTT; CDR3: CSASSNTEAFF
J: TRBJ1-1; D: .; size: .; V: TRBV19; DNA: TGTGCCACCAGTAAGCAGGGGATATCCGAGGCTTTCTTT; CDR3: CATSKQGISEAFF
J: TRBJ1-5; D: TRBD1; size: .; V: TRBV27; DNA: TGTGCCAGCAGTTTATCCCCGACAGGGTGGAATCAGCCCCAGCATTTT; CDR3: CASSLSPTGWNQPQHF
J: TRBJ1-5; D: .; size: .; V: TRBV5-6; DNA: TGTGCCAGCAGCTTGCGGGGGAGCTATCAGCCCCAGCATTTT; CDR3: CASSLRGSYQPQHF